The rows below give T cell receptor beta chains drawn from one sample of a study of chemoradiotherapy in HPV16-positive cancers. The data were produced by immunoSEQ multiplex PCR, yet TCRdb's version contains in-frame clones alone and is incomplete. The profile shows about 8,000 clones, around 81% of them singletons. Sampling was done from a patient who underwent chemoradiotherapy. The receptors derive from a human donor with HPV-associated anogenital cancer. The CDR3 runs from the conserved cysteine through the conserved F or W. Clone size is stated in some rows and not others, as once, few, many or a class when expanded.

TRBV19	once	TRBJ2-4	CASSPRLGGRLDIQYF
TRBV6-5	once	TRBJ1-1	CASRDWQGRAFF
TRBV4-1	-	TRBJ1-1	CASSQPTSEAFF
TRBV29-1	-	TRBJ1-2	CSVEDPLGYTF
TRBV6-6	-	TRBJ2-7	CASSVNAAGIAEQYF
TRBV5-6	-	TRBJ2-7	CASSPGGGLGYEQYF
TRBV21-1	few	TRBJ2-1	CASSTPVGREGVCEQFF
TRBV23-1	-	TRBJ2-7	CASRLDGNSYEQYF
TRBV28	once	TRBJ2-7	CASSSGLFYEQYF
TRBV19	-	TRBJ2-3	CASSDRGARDTQYF
TRBV2	-	TRBJ2-3	CASSLYTSGATDTQYF
TRBV6-6	-	TRBJ2-3	CASSRQLDTQYF
TRBV9	-	TRBJ2-7	CASNISGGVPAGEQYF
TRBV7-2	-	TRBJ2-7	CASSFQGGVSQYF
TRBV5-4	-	TRBJ2-3	CASSLGTSDTQYF
TRBV28	few	TRBJ2-1	CASSFRTSGTAHSYNEQFF
TRBV18	once	TRBJ2-7	CASSMANAGGEKQYF
TRBV5-6	-	TRBJ2-5	CASSKQGTETQYF
TRBV5-4	-	TRBJ1-3	CASSSQGSGNTIYF
TRBV5-1	-	TRBJ2-7	CASSLRVLGDEQYF
TRBV11-2	-	TRBJ2-3	CASSLNEAQYF
TRBV10-2	-	TRBJ2-3	CASRSGLARTDTQYF
TRBV6-5	-	TRBJ1-1	CASSLRRERVEAFF
TRBV5-1	-	TRBJ1-1	CASSITGTANTEAFF
TRBV6-1	-	TRBJ1-3	CASSGDSGNTIYF
TRBV7-9	once	TRBJ2-2	CASSQRASTGELFF
TRBV6-1	-	TRBJ1-1	CASSFKGGMGTEAFF
TRBV7-6	-	TRBJ2-7	CASSLLIGTSGLSEQYF
TRBV7-2	few	TRBJ2-3	CASSLAASRGDTQYF
TRBV5-1	-	TRBJ1-1	CASSRMDRGDTEAFF
TRBV14	-	TRBJ2-7	CASSQVIDASLADVLYEQYF
TRBV19	once	TRBJ2-6	CASSSRQVSGANVLTF
TRBV19	-	TRBJ2-2	CASTLGWTGELFF
TRBV4-2	-	TRBJ2-3	CASSQQVTSEDTQYF
TRBV30	-	TRBJ1-5	CAWSGTANQPQHF
TRBV30	few	TRBJ2-7	CAWRGTDLTYEQYF
TRBV28	-	TRBJ1-2	CASSLQPHYGYTF
TRBV15	-	TRBJ2-6	CATSSYAGTSGTFSGANVLTF
TRBV28	-	TRBJ1-2	CASSLSGFNYGYTF
TRBV11-2	-	TRBJ2-5	CASSLLFGLAGGAETQYF
TRBV7-3	-	TRBJ2-7	CASSSRSSARVYEQYF
TRBV7-2	-	TRBJ1-1	CASSLRPTEAFF
TRBV6-1	-	TRBJ1-5	CASSDQSAYQPQHF
TRBV28	-	TRBJ2-7	CASSHPGHFSKPSYEQYF
TRBV6-1	-	TRBJ2-3	CASSVRGLSDTQYF
TRBV7-8	-	TRBJ2-7	CASSLIDGLSYEQYF
TRBV5-1	-	TRBJ2-3	CASSLGGSVGGDTQYF
TRBV4-2	few	TRBJ2-5	CASSQEPGQGSGETQYF
TRBV6-5	once	TRBJ1-1	CASSYGQANTEAFF
TRBV5-1	-	TRBJ2-3	CASSIMGGSTDTQYF
TRBV10-2	-	TRBJ1-1	CASGSGDTEAFF
TRBV6-4	-	TRBJ1-6	CASSDRSSNSPLHF
TRBV7-3	-	TRBJ2-1	CASSGVGSGGEQFF
TRBV10-3	-	TRBJ2-4	CAISDRLAEKAKNIQYF
TRBV6-1	-	TRBJ1-1	CASSAQGLTEAFF
TRBV11-1	-	TRBJ2-3	CASSPREVDTQYF
TRBV2	-	TRBJ2-6	CASSALTGQANVLTF